The T cell receptor (beta chain) described here comes from a study of blood T cell repertoires in COVID-19. The Seattle patients joined while their infection was active and were tracked longitudinally afterward. The repertoire was sequenced with immunoSEQ multiplex PCR; TCRdb's copy has only in-frame clones and lacks some. Of about 240,000 clones detected, 81% appear once; the ten largest clones hold roughly 8%. Germline CDR1 and CDR2: ENHRY and SYGVKD. The CDR3 is 13 amino acids. V lost 2 bases and J lost 3, with 8 bases in between. The chain links TRBV10-3 to TRBJ2-7; D perhaps matches TRBD1 (6 bases). The clonotype originates from a woman of 80 years or more with COVID-19, enrolled during active disease. What was sequenced was peripheral blood. The CDR3 region is CAISETGNYEQYF. The CDR3 bases are TGTGCCATCAGTGAGACAGGGAACTACGAGCAGTACTTC.